The clone carrying this TCR beta chain was observed a single time. The PCR used 60 V beta and 13 J beta primers. Clones were sequenced by immunoSEQ multiplex PCR, and TCRdb holds only the in-frame ones, with some missing. The data show tens of thousands of clones, 80% to 85% seen once. This specimen belongs to a study of glioma-infiltrating T cells after dendritic cell vaccination. For the study at large: Monocyte-derived dendritic cells, cultured less than 8 days with IL-4 and GM-CSF, were pulsed with autologous tumor lysate.

This CDR3 has 15 amino acids. Germline CDR1 is SNHLY and CDR2 is FYNNEI. The V gene end was trimmed by 5 bases and the J gene end by 1 base; junction bases not matched to a gene: 6. The sequenced sample was blood, obtained before dendritic cell vaccination. This sequence was found in a human donor with glioblastoma. The rearrangement links TRBV2 to TRBJ1-1; TRBD1 matches at 8 bases. CDR3 nucleotide sequence: TGTGCCAGCAGTACAGGGGGTGGAGGGAACACTGAAGCTTTCTTT. It translates to CASSTGGGGNTEAFF. Based on the CDR3 plus reference TRBV2 and TRBJ1-1, the full variable domain is EPEVTQTPSHQVTQMGQEVILRCVPISNHLYFYWYRQILGQKVEFLVSFYNNEISEKSEIFDDQFSVERPDGSNFTLKIRSTKLEDSAMYFCASSTGGGGNTEAFFGQGTRLTVV.